What follows are 8 T cell receptor beta chains derived from one specimen sequenced in a study of shared clonotypes between healthy human individuals. Measured with immunoSEQ multiplex PCR; TCRdb has only the in-frame clones, and not every one. The sample lists over a million clones, 78% occurring once. The sample consisted of memory CD4+ T cells from PBMCs. Regarding subset: CD45RA-negative fraction. The receptors were sampled from a man younger than 35 in good health. Some clones in this sample may be carry-over from other donors' samples.

The rearrangement joins TRBV28 to TRBJ1-2; 8 bases fit TRBD1. Germline V gene sequence: CDR1 MDHEN, CDR2 SYDVKM. Losses at the gene ends were 2 bases for V and 12 bases for J; bases not matched to a gene: 5. The CDR3 totals 12 residues. This CDR3 is CASSLRQGLHTF. CDR3 DNA sequence: TGTGCCAGCAGTTTAAGACAGGGGCTGCACACCTTC.

The rearrangement joins TRBV7-3 to TRBJ2-1; 11 positions match TRBD2. With V trimmed by 5 bases and J by 6 bases, 9 bases remained unmatched. The CDR3 is made up of 16 amino acids. Germline V gives CDR1 SGHTA, CDR2 FQGTGA. The CDR3 reads CASSPRTSGFFNEQFF. CDR3 DNA: TGTGCCAGCAGCCCACGGACTAGCGGGTTCTTCAATGAGCAGTTCTTC.

The chain couples TRBV29-1 to TRBJ2-3; TRBD2 matches at 7 bases. Germline V gives CDR1 SQVTM, CDR2 ANQGSEA. The V gene end was trimmed by 3 bases and the J gene end by 2 bases; junction bases not matched to a gene: 8. This CDR3 is built from 15 residues. The CDR3 DNA sequence: TGCAGCGTTGAGGGAGGGCCAGGTTTCACAGATACGCAGTATTTT. Translating gives CSVEGGPGFTDTQYF.

The CDR3 DNA is TGTGCCAGCAGTGCTAGGGGGTTCTATGGCTACACCTTC. Translated: CASSARGFYGYTF. The chain employs TRBV6-1 and TRBJ1-2; tentative D call: TRBD1 (6 bases). The V end lost 4 bases, the J end lost 4 bases, and 10 bases lay between the germline ends. This CDR3 has 13 amino acids. Germline CDR1 is MNHNS and CDR2 is SASEGT.

This chain links TRBV7-9 with TRBJ1-2; 9 nucleotides line up with TRBD1. This CDR3 contains 15 residues. Germline CDR1 is SEHNR and CDR2 is FQNEAQ (reference sequence). V was clipped by 5 bases and J by 4 bases; unmatched bases: 8. The chain's CDR3 is CASSPWDRESYGYTF. CDR3 coding DNA: TGTGCCAGCAGCCCTTGGGACAGGGAGAGCTATGGCTACACCTTC.

This clone has more than one count but fewer than ten. The chain uses TRBV4-1 and TRBJ1-2; TRBD1 aligns across 9 bases. CDR1 is MGHRA and CDR2 is YSYEKL in the germline V gene. Unmatched junction bases numbered 10, after V lost 3 bases and J lost 5 bases. The CDR3 spans 16 residues. CDR3 residues: CASSQGGWDRAYGYTF. The CDR3 region has the DNA TGCGCCAGCAGCCAGGGAGGCTGGGACAGGGCGTATGGCTACACCTTC.

This clone was seen just once. Here the CDR3 omits its conserved ending phenylalanine or tryptophan, so a read error is the likely source. The chain combines TRBV28 with TRBJ1-2, with TRBD1 matching over 8 bases. CDR3 size: 15 residues. Losses at the gene ends were 6 bases for V and 7 bases for J; bases not matched to a gene: 13. The germline V gene encodes CDR1 MDHEN and CDR2 SYDVKM. The CDR3 DNA sequence: TGTGCCAGCAGGGCGAGTCGACAGGGGAGAGGTGGCTACACCCTC. Its translation: CASRASRQGRGGYTL.

Only one count was recorded for this clone. The rearrangement uses TRBV5-4 and TRBJ2-3, with 10 nucleotides matching TRBD2. The germline CDR1 and CDR2 sequences are SGHNT and YYREEE (reference sequence). V was clipped by 7 bases and J by 8 bases; unmatched bases: 10. This CDR3 has 14 amino acids. The CDR3 nucleotides are TGTGCCAGCGGATCTGCTAGCGGGAGTGCTACGCAGTATTTT. This sequence encodes CASGSASGSATQYF.